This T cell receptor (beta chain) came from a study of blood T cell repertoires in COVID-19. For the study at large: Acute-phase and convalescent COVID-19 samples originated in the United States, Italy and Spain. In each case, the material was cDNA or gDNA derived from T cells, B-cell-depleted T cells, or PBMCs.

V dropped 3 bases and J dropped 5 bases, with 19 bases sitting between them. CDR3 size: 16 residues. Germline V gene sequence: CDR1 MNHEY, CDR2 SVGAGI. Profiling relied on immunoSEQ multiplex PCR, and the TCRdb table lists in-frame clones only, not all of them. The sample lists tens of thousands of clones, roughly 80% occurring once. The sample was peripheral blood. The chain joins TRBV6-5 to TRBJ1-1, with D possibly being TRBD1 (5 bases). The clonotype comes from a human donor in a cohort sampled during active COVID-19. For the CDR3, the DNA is TGTGCCAGCAGTTATCTGACCTTGGGGCGCAGAACTGAAGCTTTCTTT. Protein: CASSYLTLGRRTEAFF.